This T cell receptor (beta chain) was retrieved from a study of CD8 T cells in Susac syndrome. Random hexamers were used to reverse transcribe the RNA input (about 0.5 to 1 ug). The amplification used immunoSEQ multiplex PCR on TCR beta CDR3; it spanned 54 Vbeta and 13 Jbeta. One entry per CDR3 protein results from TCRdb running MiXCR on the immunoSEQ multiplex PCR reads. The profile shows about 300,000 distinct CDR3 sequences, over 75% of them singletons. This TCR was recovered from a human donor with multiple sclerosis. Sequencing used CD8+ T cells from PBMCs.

CDR3 protein: CASSTGQGLGYEQYF. The CDR3 nucleotides are TGTGCCAGCAGCACGGGACAGGGTCTTGGCTACGAGCAGTACTTC. The chain couples TRBV5-4 to TRBJ2-7, with 9 bases fitting TRBD1. From germline, CDR1 is SGHNT and CDR2 YYREEE (reference sequence). This CDR3 spans 15 amino acids. The J segment lost 3 bases and the V segment lost 4 bases, leaving 8 bases of the junction unmatched.